Below, 14 T cell receptor beta chains from the same sample are listed, as sequenced in a study of CD8 T cells in ankylosing spondylitis. One entry per CDR3 protein, called by TCRdb with MiXCR from the 5' RACE reads. The repertoire has around 130,000 distinct CDR3 sequences, 7% of them found once; the top ten carry less than 15%. Sequenced: blood, either unsorted or a sorted T cell fraction (not recorded which). These receptors all stem from a male donor with ankylosing spondylitis or in good health (not recorded which).

This clonotype was counted ten times or more. The J gene is TRBJ1-2, the V gene TRBV20-1; 7 bases line up with TRBD1. The CDR3 loop spans 17 amino acids. V lost 6 bases to trimming and J lost 4 bases; unmatched junction nucleotides: 20. Germline V gene data show CDR1 as DFQATT and CDR2 as SNEGSKA (reference sequence). CDR3 protein: CSAKPTPDRAESYGYTF. The DNA of the CDR3 is TGCAGTGCCAAGCCTACGCCTGACAGGGCGGAGTCCTATGGCTACACCTTC.

Many counts were recorded for this clonotype. The V call is TRBV5-1, the J call TRBJ2-6; D remains unclear. V was trimmed by 4 bases and J by 0 bases, leaving 11 bases between them. The CDR3 covers 16 residues. CDR1 and CDR2 (germline): SGHRS, YFSETQ. The CDR3 DNA is TGCGCCAGCAGCCTTCCCCTGGTCTCTGGGGCCAACGTCCTGACTTTC. As protein: CASSLPLVSGANVLTF.

This clonotype was recorded many times. The V call is TRBV7-2, the J call TRBJ1-2; the D gene is possibly TRBD1 (6 bases). Germline CDR1 and CDR2: SGHTA and FQGNSA. V shed 1 base and J shed 5 bases, with 14 bases lying between them. This CDR3 comprises 15 residues. CDR3 region: CASSLVRQEVYGYTF. The CDR3, as DNA: TGTGCCAGCAGCTTAGTCAGACAGGAGGTGTATGGCTACACCTTC.

A note on this clonotype: Mismatch with germline at one junction end may stem from a read error. The chain carries TRBV3-1 and TRBJ2-1; the D is unclear. CDR1 is LGHDT, CDR2 YNNKEL, per germline (reference sequence). This CDR3 is 14 amino acids long. The CDR3 DNA sequence: TGTGCCGGCAGCCCCACGAGTAGGAAAAATGAGCAGTTCTTC. Protein: CAGSPTSRKNEQFF.

This clonotype was counted only a few times. The chain has TRBV2 and TRBJ2-2, with D maybe TRBD2 (5 bases). V lost 7 bases to trimming and J lost 6 bases, with 9 bases between them. The CDR3 is made up of 12 amino acids. Germline V gene lookup returns CDR1 SNHLY and CDR2 FYNNEI. This chain's CDR3 is CASTQEAGELFF. The CDR3 DNA is TGTGCCAGCACCCAGGAGGCCGGGGAGCTGTTTTTT.

This clonotype was observed many times. The chain joins TRBV10-3 to TRBJ2-1; D uncertain. The germline gives CDR1 ENHRY, CDR2 SYGVKD. V lost 2 bases and J lost 8, with 4 bases in between. The CDR3 contains 11 residues. The CDR3 DNA is TGTGCCATCAGTGAGGGTTATGAGCAGTTCTTC. Residues: CAISEGYEQFF.

This clonotype was picked up many times. The CDR3 loop reads CASSRTSTTDTQYF. Written as DNA, the CDR3 is TGCGCCAGCAGCAGAACTAGTACCACAGATACGCAGTATTTT. The chain employs TRBV5-1 and TRBJ2-3; D possibly corresponds to TRBD2 (5 bases). This CDR3 has 14 residues. Germline values: CDR1 SGHRS, CDR2 YFSETQ. The V end lost 4 bases, the J end lost 2 bases, and 11 bases lay between the germline ends.

This clonotype was recorded many times. The chain employs TRBV25-1 and TRBJ1-5; D possibly corresponds to TRBD1 (5 bases). The CDR3 is 17 residues long. Germline V lookup: CDR1 MGHDK, CDR2 SYGVNS. V was pared by 3 bases and J by 0 bases, with 15 bases between. This chain's CDR3 is CASSDTAPGGSNQPQHF. The CDR3 nucleotides are TGTGCCAGCAGTGATACGGCCCCGGGGGGTAGCAATCAGCCCCAGCATTTT.

This clonotype was picked up many times. The V gene is TRBV6-1, the J gene TRBJ2-7; 8 positions match TRBD1. After removal of 7 bases from V and 3 bases from J, the junction contained 8 bases not matched to a gene. Germline-derived CDR1 and CDR2 are MNHNS and SASEGT. The CDR3 loop spans 14 amino acids. CDR3 in amino acids: CASIPGQAVYEQYF. Here the CDR3 DNA reads TGTGCCAGCATCCCGGGACAGGCCGTCTACGAGCAGTACTTC.

Ten or more counts support this clonotype. This chain links TRBV18 with TRBJ1-3; perhaps TRBD1 as D (5 bases). Trimming pared 0 bases from V and 2 bases from J, leaving 8 bases between. The V gene's germline CDR1 is KGHSH and CDR2 LQKENI. The CDR3 has 15 amino acids. CDR3 loop: CASSPPTDTGNTIYF. CDR3 DNA sequence: TGTGCCAGCTCACCACCTACGGACACTGGAAACACCATATATTTT.

This clonotype was detected ten times or more. V usage is TRBV12-3 or TRBV12-4 and J usage is TRBJ1-5; possible D gene TRBD1, 5 bases. Trimming took 7 bases from V and 2 from J, leaving 18 bases between them. This CDR3 is built from 16 residues. CDR3 nucleotides: TGTGCCAGCACCTACCGGGGGGGGGATCGCAATCAGCCCCAGCATTTT. The encoded protein is CASTYRGGDRNQPQHF.

This clonotype has ten or more counts. The CDR3 loop reads CSVERQGGITNYGYTF. CDR3 coding DNA: TGCAGCGTTGAGAGGCAGGGGGGGATCACTAACTATGGCTACACCTTC. This sequence joins TRBV29-1 and TRBJ1-2, with 7 nucleotides matching TRBD1. The CDR3 extends over 16 amino acids. Trimming at V came to 3 bases and at J to 0 bases, leaving 10 bases not matched to a gene. From germline, CDR1 is SQVTM and CDR2 ANQGSEA.

This clonotype was picked up many times. V usage is TRBV12-3 or TRBV12-4 and J usage is TRBJ1-5; D call uncertain. The ends were cut back, 3 bases at V and 6 bases at J, with 3 bases in the middle. The length of the CDR3 is 11 residues. This CDR3 is CASSLGQPQHF. The CDR3 nucleotides read TGTGCCAGCAGTTTGGGTCAGCCCCAGCATTTT.

This clonotype was picked up many times. The gene calls are TRBV20-1 and TRBJ1-5; 7 positions match TRBD1. This CDR3 contains 13 residues. Germline V gene sequence: CDR1 DFQATT, CDR2 SNEGSKA (reference sequence). J lost 6 bases, V lost 6 bases, and 8 bases had no gene match. This CDR3 is CSAFPGQRQPQHF. As DNA, the CDR3 is TGCAGTGCATTCCCGGGACAGCGTCAGCCCCAGCATTTT.